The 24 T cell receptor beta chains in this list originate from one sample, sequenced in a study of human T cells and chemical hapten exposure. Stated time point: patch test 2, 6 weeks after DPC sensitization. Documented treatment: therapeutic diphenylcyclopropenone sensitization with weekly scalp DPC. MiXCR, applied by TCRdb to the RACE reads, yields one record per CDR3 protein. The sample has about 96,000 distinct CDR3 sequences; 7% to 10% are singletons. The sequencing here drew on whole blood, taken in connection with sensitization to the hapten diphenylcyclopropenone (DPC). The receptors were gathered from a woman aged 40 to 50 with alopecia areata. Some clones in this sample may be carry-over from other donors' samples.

CDR3 amino acids: CASRPLEDDNEKLFF. The CDR3 DNA reads TGTGCCAGCAGACCGCTAGAGGACGATAATGAAAAACTGTTTTTT. This chain connects TRBV14 to TRBJ1-4, with unresolved D. The CDR3 is 15 amino acids. Trimming took off 6 bases at V and 4 bases at J, with 15 bases between the two ends. Germline V gene data show CDR1 as SGHDN and CDR2 as FVKESK.

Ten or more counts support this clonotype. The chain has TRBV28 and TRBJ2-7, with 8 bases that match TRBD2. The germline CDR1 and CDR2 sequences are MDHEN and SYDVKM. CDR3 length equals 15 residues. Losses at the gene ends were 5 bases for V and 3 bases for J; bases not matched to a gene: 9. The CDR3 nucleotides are TGTGCCAGCAGTCCCCTAGCGGGTAAAGTCTACGAGCAGTACTTC. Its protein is CASSPLAGKVYEQYF.

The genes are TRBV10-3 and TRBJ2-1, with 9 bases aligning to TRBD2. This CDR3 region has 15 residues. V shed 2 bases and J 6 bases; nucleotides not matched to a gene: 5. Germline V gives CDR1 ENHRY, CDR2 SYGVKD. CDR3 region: CAISERAGGRNEQFF. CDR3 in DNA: TGTGCCATCAGTGAGAGAGCGGGAGGTCGCAATGAGCAGTTCTTC.

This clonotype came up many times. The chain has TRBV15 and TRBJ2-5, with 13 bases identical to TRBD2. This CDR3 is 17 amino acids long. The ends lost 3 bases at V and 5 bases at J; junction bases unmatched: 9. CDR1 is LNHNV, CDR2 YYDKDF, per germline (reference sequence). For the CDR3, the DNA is TGTGCCACCAGCAGCGCCTGGACTAGCGGGAGAAGGGAGACCCAGTACTTC. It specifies CATSSAWTSGRRETQYF. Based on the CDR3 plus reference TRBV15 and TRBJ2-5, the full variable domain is DAMVIQNPRYQVTQFGKPVTLSCSQTLNHNVMYWYQQKSSQAPKLLFHYYDKDFNNEADTPDNFQSRRPNTSFCFLDIRSPGLGDTAMYLCATSSAWTSGRRETQYFGPGTRLLVL.

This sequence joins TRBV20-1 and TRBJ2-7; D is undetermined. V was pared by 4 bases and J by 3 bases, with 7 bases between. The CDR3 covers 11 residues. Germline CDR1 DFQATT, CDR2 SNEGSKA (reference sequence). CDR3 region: CSATHSYEQYF. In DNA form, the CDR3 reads TGCAGTGCTACCCATAGCTACGAGCAGTACTTC.

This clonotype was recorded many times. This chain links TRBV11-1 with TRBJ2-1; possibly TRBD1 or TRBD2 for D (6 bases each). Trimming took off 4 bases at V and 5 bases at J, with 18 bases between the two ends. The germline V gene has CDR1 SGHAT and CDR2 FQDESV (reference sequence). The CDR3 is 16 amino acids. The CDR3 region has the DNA TGTGCCAGCAGCTCTCGTCTCGGGGGCAACAACAATGAGCAGTTCTTC. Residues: CASSSRLGGNNNEQFF.

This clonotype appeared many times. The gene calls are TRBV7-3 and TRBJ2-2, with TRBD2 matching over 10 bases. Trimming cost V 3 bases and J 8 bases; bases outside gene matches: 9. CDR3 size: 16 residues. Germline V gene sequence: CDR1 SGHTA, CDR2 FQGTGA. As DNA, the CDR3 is TGTGCCAGCAGCTTGACACCGGCTAGCGGGAGAGGGGAGCTGTTTTTT. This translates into CASSLTPASGRGELFF.

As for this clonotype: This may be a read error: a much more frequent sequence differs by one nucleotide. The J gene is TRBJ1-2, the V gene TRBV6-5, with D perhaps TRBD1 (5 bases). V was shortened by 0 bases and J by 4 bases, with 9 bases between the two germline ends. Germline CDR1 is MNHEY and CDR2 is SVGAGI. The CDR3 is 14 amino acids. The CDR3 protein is CASSYSRVIYGYTF. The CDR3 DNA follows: TGTGCCAGCAGTTACTCCAGGGTTATCTATGGCTACACCTTC.

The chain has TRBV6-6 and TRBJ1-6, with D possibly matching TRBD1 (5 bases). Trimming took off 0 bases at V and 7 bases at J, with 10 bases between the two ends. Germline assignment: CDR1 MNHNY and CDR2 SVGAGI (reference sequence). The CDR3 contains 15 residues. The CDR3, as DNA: TGTGCCAGCAGTTACTCGGCAGGGAAAAATTCACCCCTCCACTTT. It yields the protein CASSYSAGKNSPLHF.

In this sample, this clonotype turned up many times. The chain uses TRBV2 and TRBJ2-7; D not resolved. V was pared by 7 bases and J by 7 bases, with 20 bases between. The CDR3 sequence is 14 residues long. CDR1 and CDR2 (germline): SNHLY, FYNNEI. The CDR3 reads CASTPDGPLREQYF. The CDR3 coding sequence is TGTGCCAGCACCCCGGACGGCCCCCTACGAGAGCAGTACTTC.

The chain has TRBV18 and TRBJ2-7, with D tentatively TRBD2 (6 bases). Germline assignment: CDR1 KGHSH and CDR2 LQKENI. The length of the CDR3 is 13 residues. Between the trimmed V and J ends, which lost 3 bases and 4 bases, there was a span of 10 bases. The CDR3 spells CASSPGLTYEQYF. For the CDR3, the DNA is TGTGCCAGCTCACCGGGACTTACTTACGAGCAGTACTTC.

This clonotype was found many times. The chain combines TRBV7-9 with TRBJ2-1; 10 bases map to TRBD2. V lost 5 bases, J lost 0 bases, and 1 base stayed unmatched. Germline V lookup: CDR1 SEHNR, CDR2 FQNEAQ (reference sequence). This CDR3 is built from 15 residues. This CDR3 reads CASSPSGSSYNEQFF. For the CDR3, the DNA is TGTGCCAGCAGCCCTAGCGGGAGCTCCTACAATGAGCAGTTCTTC.

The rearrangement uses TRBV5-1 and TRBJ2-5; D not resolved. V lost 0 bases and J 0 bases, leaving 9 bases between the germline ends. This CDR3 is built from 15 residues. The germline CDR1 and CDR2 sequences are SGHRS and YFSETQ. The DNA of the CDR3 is TGCGCCAGCAGCTTGGGTCCCGGGTACCAAGAGACCCAGTACTTC. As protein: CASSLGPGYQETQYF.

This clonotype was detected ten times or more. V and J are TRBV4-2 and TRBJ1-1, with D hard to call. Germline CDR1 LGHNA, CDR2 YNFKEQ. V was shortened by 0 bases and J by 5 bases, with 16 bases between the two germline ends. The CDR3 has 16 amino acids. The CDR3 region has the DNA TGTGCCAGCAGCCAAGATCGAGCAACGAGGACGACTGAAGCTTTCTTT. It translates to CASSQDRATRTTEAFF.

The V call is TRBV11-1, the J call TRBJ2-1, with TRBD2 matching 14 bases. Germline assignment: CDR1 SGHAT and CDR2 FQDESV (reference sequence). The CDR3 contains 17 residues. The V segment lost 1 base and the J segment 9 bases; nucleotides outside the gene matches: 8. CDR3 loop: CASSLGSGTSGRLEQFF. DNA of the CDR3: TGTGCCAGCAGCTTAGGTTCCGGGACTAGCGGGAGACTTGAGCAGTTCTTC. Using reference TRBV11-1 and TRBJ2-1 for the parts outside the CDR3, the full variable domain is EAEVAQSPRYKITEKSQAVAFWCDPISGHATLYWYRQILGQGPELLVQFQDESVVDDSQLPKDRFSAERLKGVDSTLKIQPAELGDSAMYLCASSLGSGTSGRLEQFFGPGTRLTVL.

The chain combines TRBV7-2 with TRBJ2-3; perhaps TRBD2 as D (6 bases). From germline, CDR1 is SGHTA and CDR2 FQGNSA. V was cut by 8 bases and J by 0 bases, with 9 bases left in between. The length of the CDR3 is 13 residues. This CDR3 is CASRSGSTDTQYF. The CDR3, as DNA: TGTGCCAGCCGGAGCGGGAGCACAGATACGCAGTATTTT.

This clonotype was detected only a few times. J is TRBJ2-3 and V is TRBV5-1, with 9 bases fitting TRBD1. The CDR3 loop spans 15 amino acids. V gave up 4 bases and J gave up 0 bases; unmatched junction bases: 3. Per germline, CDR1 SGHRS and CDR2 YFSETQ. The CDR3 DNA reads TGCGCCAGCAGCCCGGGACAGGGCAGCACAGATACGCAGTATTTT. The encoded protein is CASSPGQGSTDTQYF.

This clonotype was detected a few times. This CDR3 reads CASSLMAGYEQYF. The CDR3 DNA is TGTGCCAGCAGTTTAATGGCGGGATACGAGCAGTACTTC. V and J are TRBV12-3 or TRBV12-4 and TRBJ2-7; possible D gene TRBD2, 6 bases. This CDR3 has 13 residues. V gave up 2 bases and J gave up 4 bases, with 9 bases separating them.

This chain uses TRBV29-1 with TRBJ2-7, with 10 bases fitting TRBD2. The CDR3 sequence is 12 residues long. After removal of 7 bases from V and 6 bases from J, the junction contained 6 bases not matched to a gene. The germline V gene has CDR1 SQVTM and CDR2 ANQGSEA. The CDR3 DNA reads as TGCAGCGCACTAGCGGGATACGGCGAGCAGTACTTC. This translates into CSALAGYGEQYF.

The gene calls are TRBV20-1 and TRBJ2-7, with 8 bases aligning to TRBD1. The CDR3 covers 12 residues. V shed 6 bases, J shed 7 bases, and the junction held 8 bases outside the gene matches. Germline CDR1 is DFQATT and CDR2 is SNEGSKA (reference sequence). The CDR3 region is CSADGQGREQYF. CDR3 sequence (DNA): TGCAGTGCCGATGGACAGGGACGTGAGCAGTACTTC.

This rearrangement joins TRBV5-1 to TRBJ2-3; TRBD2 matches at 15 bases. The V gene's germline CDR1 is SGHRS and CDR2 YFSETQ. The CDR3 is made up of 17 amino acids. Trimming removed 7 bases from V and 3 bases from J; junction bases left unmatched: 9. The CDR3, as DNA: TGCGCCAGCCGGACTAGCGGGAGGGCCGGTTTTACAGATACGCAGTATTTT. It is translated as CASRTSGRAGFTDTQYF.

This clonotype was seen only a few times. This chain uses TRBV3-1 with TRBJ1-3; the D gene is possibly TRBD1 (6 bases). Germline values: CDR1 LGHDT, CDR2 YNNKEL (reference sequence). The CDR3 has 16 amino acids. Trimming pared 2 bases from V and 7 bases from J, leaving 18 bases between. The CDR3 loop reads CASSQRHGTHPNTIYF. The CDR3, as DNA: TGTGCCAGCAGCCAAAGACATGGGACACACCCGAACACCATATATTTT.

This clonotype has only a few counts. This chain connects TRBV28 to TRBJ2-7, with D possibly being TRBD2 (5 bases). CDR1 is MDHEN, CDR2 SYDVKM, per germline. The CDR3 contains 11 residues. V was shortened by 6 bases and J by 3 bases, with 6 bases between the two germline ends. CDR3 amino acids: CASSGGYEQYF. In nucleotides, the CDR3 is TGTGCCAGCAGCGGAGGCTACGAGCAGTACTTC.

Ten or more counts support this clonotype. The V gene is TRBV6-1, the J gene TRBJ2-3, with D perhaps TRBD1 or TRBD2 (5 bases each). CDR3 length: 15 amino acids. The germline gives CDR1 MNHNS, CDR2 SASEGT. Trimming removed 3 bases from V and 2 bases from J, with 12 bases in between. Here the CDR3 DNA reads TGTGCCAGCAGTGAGGACCGGGACCTCACAGATACGCAGTATTTT. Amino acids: CASSEDRDLTDTQYF.